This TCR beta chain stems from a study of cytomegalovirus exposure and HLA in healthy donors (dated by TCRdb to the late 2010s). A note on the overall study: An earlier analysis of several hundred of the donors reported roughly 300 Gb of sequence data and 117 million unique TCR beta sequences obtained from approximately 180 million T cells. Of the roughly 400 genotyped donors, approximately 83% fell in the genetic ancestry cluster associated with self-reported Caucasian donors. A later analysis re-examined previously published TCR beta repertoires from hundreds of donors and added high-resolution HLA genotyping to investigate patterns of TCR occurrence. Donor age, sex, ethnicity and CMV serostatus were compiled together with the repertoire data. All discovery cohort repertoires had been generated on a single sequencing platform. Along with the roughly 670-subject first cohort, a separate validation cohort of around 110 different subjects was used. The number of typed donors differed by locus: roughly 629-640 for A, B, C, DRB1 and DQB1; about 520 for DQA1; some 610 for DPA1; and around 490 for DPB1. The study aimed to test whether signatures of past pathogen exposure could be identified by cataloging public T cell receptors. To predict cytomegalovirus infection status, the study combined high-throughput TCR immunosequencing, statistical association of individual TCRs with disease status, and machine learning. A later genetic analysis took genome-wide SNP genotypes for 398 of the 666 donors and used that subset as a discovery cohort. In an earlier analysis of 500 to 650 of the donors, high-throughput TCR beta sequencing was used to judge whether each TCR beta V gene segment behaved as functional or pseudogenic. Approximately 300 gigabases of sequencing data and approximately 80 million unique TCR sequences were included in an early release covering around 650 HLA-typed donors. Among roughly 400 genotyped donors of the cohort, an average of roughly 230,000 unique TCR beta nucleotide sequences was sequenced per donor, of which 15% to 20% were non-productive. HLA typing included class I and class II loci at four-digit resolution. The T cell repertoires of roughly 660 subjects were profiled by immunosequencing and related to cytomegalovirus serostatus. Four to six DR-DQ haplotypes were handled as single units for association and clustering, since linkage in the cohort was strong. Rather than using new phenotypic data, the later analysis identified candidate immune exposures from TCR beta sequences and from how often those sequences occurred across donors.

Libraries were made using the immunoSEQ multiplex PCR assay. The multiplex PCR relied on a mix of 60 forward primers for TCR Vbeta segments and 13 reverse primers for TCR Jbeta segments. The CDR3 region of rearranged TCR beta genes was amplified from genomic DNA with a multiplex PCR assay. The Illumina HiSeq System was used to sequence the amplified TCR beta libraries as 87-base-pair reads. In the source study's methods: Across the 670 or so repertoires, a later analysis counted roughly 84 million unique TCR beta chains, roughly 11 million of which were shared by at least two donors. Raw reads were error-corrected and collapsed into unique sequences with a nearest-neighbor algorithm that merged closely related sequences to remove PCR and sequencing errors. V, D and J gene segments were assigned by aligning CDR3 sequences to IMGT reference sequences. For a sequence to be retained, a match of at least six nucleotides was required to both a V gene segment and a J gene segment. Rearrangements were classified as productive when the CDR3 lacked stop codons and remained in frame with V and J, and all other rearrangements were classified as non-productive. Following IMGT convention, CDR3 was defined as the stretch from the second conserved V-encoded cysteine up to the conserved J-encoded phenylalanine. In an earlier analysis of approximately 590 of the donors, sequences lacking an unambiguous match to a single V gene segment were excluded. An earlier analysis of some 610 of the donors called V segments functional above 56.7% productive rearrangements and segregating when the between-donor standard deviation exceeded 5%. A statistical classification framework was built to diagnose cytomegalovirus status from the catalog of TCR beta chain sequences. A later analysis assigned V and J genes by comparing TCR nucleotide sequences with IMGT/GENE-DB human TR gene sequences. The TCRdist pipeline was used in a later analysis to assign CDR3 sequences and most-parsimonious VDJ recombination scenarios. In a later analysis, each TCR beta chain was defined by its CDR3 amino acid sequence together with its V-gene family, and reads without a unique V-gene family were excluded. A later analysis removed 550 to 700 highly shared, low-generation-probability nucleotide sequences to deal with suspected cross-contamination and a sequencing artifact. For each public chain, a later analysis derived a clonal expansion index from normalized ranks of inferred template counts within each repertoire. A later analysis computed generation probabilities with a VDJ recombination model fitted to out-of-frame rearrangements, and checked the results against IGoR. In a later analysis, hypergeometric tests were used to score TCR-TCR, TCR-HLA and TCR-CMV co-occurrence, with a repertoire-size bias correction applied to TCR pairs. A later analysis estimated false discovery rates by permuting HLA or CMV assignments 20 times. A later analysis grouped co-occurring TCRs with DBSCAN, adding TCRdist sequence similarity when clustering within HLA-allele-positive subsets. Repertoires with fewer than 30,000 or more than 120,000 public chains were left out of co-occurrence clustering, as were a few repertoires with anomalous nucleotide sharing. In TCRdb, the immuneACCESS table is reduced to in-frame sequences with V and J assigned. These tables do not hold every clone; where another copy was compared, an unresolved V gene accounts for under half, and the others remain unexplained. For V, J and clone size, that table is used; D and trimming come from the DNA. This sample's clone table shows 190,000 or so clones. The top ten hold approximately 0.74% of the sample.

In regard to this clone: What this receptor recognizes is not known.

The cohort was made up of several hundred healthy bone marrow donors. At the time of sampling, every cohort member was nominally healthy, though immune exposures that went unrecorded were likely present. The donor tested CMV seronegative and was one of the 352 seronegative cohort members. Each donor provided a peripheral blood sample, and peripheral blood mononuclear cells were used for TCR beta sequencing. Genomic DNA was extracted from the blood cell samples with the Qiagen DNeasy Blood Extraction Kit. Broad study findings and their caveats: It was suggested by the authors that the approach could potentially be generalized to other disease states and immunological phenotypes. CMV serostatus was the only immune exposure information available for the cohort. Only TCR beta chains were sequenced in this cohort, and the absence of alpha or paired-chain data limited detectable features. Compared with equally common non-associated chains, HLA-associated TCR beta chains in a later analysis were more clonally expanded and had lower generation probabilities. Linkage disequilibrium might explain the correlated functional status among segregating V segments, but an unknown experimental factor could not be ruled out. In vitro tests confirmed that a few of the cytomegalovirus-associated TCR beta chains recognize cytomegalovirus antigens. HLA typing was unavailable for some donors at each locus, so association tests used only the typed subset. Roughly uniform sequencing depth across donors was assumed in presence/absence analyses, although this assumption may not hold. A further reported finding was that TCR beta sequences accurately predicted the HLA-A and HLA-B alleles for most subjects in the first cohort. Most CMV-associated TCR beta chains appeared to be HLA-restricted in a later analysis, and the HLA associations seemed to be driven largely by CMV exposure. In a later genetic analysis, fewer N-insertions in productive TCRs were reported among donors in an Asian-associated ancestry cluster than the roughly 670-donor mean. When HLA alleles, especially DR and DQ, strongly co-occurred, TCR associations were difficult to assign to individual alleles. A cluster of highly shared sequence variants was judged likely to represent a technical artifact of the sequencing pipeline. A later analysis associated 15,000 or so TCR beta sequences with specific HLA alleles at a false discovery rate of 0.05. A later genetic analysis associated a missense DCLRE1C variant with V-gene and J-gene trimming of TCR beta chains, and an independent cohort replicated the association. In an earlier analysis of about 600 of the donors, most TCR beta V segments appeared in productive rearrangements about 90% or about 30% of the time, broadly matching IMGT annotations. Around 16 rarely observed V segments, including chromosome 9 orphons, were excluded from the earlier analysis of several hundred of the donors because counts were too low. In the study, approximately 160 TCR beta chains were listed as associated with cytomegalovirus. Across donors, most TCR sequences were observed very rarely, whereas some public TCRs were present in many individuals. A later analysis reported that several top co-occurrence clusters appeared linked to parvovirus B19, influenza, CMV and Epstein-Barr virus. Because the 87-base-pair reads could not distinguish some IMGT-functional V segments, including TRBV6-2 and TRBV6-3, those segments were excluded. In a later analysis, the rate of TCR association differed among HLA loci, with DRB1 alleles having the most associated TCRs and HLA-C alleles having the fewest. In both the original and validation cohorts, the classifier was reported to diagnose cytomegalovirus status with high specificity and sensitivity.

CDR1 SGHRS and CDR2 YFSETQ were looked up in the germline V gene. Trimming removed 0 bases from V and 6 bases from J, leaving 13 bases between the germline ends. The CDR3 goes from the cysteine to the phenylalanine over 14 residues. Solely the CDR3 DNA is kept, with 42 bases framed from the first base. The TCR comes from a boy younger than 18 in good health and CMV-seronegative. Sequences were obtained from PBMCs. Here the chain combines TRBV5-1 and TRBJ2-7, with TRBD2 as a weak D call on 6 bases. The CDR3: CASSLAGLEREQYF. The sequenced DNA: TGCGCCAGCAGCTTGGCGGGACTCGAGCGCGAGCAGTACTTC.